This entry concerns a single TCR beta chain. Trimming removed 4 bases from V and 1 base from J, with 10 bases in between. Germline assignment: CDR1 LGHDT and CDR2 YNNKEL (reference sequence). The CDR3 sequence is 14 residues long. In the original processing: Nucleated cell number was recorded as an estimate derived from reference gene primer amplification. Here immunoSEQ multiplex PCR was the method, and the copy in TCRdb shows in-frame clones only, minus some. V, J and clone size are taken as reported in that table, and D and trimming were inferred from the DNA itself. The sample holds about 14,000 clones, 90% seen once. This entry belongs to a study of blood T cell repertoires in COVID-19. Background on the study: The samples span acute and convalescent COVID-19 from the United States, Italy and Spain. PBMCs, B-cell-depleted T cells, or T cells provided the cDNA or gDNA that made up the material.

The receptor was isolated from a human donor in a cohort sampled during active COVID-19. Sequencing was carried out using peripheral blood. This chain uses TRBV3-1 (or the pseudogene TRBV3-2) with TRBJ1-1; no definite D call. Here the CDR3 reads CASSLARGNTEAFF. CDR3 DNA: TGTGCCAGCAGCCTCGCTCGGGGGAACACTGAAGCTTTCTTT.